The 27 T cell receptor beta chains listed next were all sequenced from one sample in a study of CD8 T cells in ankylosing spondylitis. General study points: Made up of eight highly homologous variants, a TCR beta motif appeared characteristic of ankylosing spondylitis blood.

TCRdb fed the 5' RACE reads into MiXCR, producing one record per CDR3 protein. The sample gives fewer than 500,000 distinct CDR3 sequences, roughly 27% of which show up once; about 0.9% is in the top ten. Their specific antigens are unknown. The sample was blood, either unsorted or a sorted T cell fraction (not recorded which). These receptors were obtained from a male donor with ankylosing spondylitis.

This clonotype was seen a few times. The chain recombines TRBV25-1 with TRBJ2-7; no clear D gene. Germline CDR1 reads MGHDK; CDR2 reads SYGVNS. The CDR3 contains 13 residues. V was trimmed by 6 bases and J by 7 bases, leaving 16 bases between them. The CDR3 DNA reads TGTGCCAGCAGCGCGATGGGTTCCGGTGAGCAGTACGTC. This encodes CASSAMGSGEQYV.

The genes are TRBV7-2 and TRBJ2-5; 8 nucleotides align to TRBD2. The CDR3 runs 15 residues. The V gene's germline CDR1 is SGHTA and CDR2 FQGNSA. V lost 5 bases and J lost 2; bases outside the gene matches: 7. The CDR3 sequence is CASSRTSQRQETQYF. The CDR3, as DNA: TGTGCCAGCAGCCGGACTAGCCAGAGGCAAGAGACCCAGTACTTC.

J is TRBJ2-7 and V is TRBV20-1, with 10 nucleotides matching TRBD2. CDR1 is DFQATT, CDR2 SNEGSKA, per germline (reference sequence). The CDR3 spans 15 residues. Trimming removed 5 bases from V and 2 bases from J; junction bases left unmatched: 9. The CDR3 spells CSAQTLLAGAYEQYF. The CDR3 DNA follows: TGCAGTGCTCAGACCTTGCTAGCGGGAGCCTACGAGCAGTACTTC.

The V call is TRBV11-2, the J call TRBJ2-1; D may be TRBD2 (6 bases). CDR1 is SGHAT, CDR2 FQNNGV, per germline. The V gene lost 4 bases and the J gene lost 4 bases, with 17 bases spanning the gap. The CDR3 is made up of 16 amino acids. Here the CDR3 reads CASSSLGGLEYNEQFF. The CDR3 DNA reads TGTGCCAGCAGCTCCCTGGGAGGACTTGAATACAATGAGCAGTTCTTC.

The chain combines TRBV2 with TRBJ2-1, with D perhaps matching TRBD2 (6 bases). This CDR3 spans 13 amino acids. V was trimmed by 6 bases and J by 9 bases, leaving 15 bases between them. In germline, CDR1 is SNHLY, CDR2 FYNNEI. The DNA for the CDR3 is TGTGCCAGCAGCCTTCGACTAGATTCTGAGCAGTTCTTC. This gives the protein CASSLRLDSEQFF.

The J gene is TRBJ1-6, the V gene TRBV13, with D perhaps TRBD1 (5 bases). CDR3 length equals 16 residues. The germline V gene has CDR1 PRHDT and CDR2 FYEKMQ (reference sequence). The V and J ends lost 3 bases and 9 bases respectively, with 18 bases between them. CDR3 in amino acids: CASSFYPSQRGSPLHF. Written as DNA, the CDR3 is TGTGCCAGCAGCTTCTACCCCAGTCAGAGGGGTTCACCCCTCCACTTT. Complete variable domain (other parts from reference TRBV13 and TRBJ1-6): AAGVIQSPRHLIKEKRETATLKCYPIPRHDTVYWYQQGPGQDPQFLISFYEKMQSDKGSIPDRFSAQQFSDYHSELNMSSLELGDSALYFCASSFYPSQRGSPLHFGNGTRLTVT.

In regard to this clonotype: Germline is not matched at one junction end, which may reflect a read error. The chain is built from TRBV20-1 and TRBJ2-7; possible D gene TRBD1, 6 bases. This CDR3 contains 12 residues. The V gene's germline CDR1 is DFQATT and CDR2 SNEGSKA (reference sequence). CDR3 bases: TGCAGTGCCTCACCGGACTTCCCACAGGGCACCTTC. The encoded protein is CSASPDFPQGTF.

V is TRBV20-1 and J is TRBJ1-1; TRBD1 matches at 7 bases. The germline gives CDR1 DFQATT, CDR2 SNEGSKA (reference sequence). J was trimmed by 8 bases and V by 0 bases; bases with no gene match: 9. This CDR3 spans 14 amino acids. The CDR3 protein is CSARDPKQGQEAFF. DNA of the CDR3: TGCAGTGCTAGAGATCCCAAACAGGGACAGGAAGCTTTCTTT.

The chain is built from TRBV20-1 and TRBJ2-6; D gene unclear. From germline, CDR1 is DFQATT and CDR2 SNEGSKA (reference sequence). V was pared by 0 bases and J by 2 bases, with 2 bases between. CDR3 size: 13 residues. The CDR3 sequence is CSAREAGANVLTF. CDR3 nucleotides: TGCAGTGCTAGAGAGGCTGGGGCCAACGTCCTGACTTTC.

This clonotype was recorded once. This sequence joins TRBV6-5 and TRBJ2-3; tentative D call: TRBD2 (6 bases). This CDR3 has 13 amino acids. Per germline, CDR1 MNHEY and CDR2 SVGAGI. The V end was cut by 5 bases, the J end by 9 bases, with 15 bases between. This chain's CDR3 is CASSTNPGGTQYF. Written as DNA, the CDR3 is TGTGCCAGCAGTACTAACCCTGGGGGGACGCAGTATTTT.

The table lists this clonotype with a few counts. The chain couples TRBV5-1 to TRBJ2-1, with a weak D call TRBD2 (5 bases). This CDR3 contains 14 residues. The V gene lost 4 bases and the J gene lost 5 bases, with 13 bases spanning the gap. Per the germline V gene, CDR1 is SGHRS and CDR2 is YFSETQ. The CDR3 coding sequence is TGCGCCAGCAGCCCCGGTTGGCGGGACAATGAGCAGTTCTTC. Translation: CASSPGWRDNEQFF.

The chain joins TRBV10-3 to TRBJ2-5; D might be TRBD2 (7 bases). In germline, CDR1 is ENHRY, CDR2 SYGVKD. Trimming cost V 7 bases and J 2 bases, with 14 bases left between them. The CDR3 consists of 14 residues. The chain's CDR3 is CAIKGGVGQETQYF. For the CDR3, the DNA is TGTGCCATCAAGGGGGGGGTAGGACAAGAGACCCAGTACTTC.

V gene TRBV7-2 combines with J gene TRBJ1-6; D remains unclear. Trimming pared 2 bases from V and 7 bases from J, leaving 9 bases between. Germline loops: CDR1 SGHTA, CDR2 FQGNSA. The CDR3 runs 14 residues. CDR3 residues: CASSLLDRNSPLHF. As DNA, the CDR3 is TGTGCCAGCAGCTTATTAGACCGGAATTCACCCCTCCACTTT.

This clonotype was seen only a few times. The chain joins TRBV24-1 to TRBJ2-2; possibly TRBD1 or TRBD2 for D (5 bases each). The CDR3 is 14 amino acids. Between the trimmed V and J ends, which lost 5 bases and 5 bases, there was a span of 11 bases. Germline loops: CDR1 KGHDR, CDR2 SFDVKD. CDR3 sequence (DNA): TGTGCCACCAGTGGGGGGACCTCAACCGGGGAGCTGTTTTTT. Translated: CATSGGTSTGELFF.

This clonotype occurred a few times. This CDR3 reads CAMRRKITGELFF. The DNA for the CDR3 is TGTGCCATGAGAAGGAAAATTACCGGGGAGCTGTTTTTT. The V call is TRBV12-3 or TRBV12-4, the J call TRBJ2-2; D gene uncertain. The CDR3 contains 13 residues. V lost 10 bases and J 5 bases, leaving 14 bases between the germline ends.

V and J are TRBV27 and TRBJ2-1; possibly TRBD1 for D (5 bases). Germline loops: CDR1 MNHEY, CDR2 SMNVEV (reference sequence). Trimming cost V 5 bases and J 5 bases, with 10 bases left between them. This CDR3 has 13 residues. The CDR3 reads CASSSRGHNEQFF. For the CDR3, the DNA is TGTGCCAGCAGTAGTAGGGGCCACAATGAGCAGTTCTTC.

The genes are TRBV3-1 and TRBJ1-1; tentatively, D is TRBD1 (6 bases). The CDR3 has 14 residues. Per germline, CDR1 LGHDT and CDR2 YNNKEL (reference sequence). Trimming pared 3 bases from V and 1 base from J, leaving 9 bases between. CDR3 protein: CASSHSTGNTEAFF. The CDR3 nucleotides read TGTGCCAGCAGCCACTCGACAGGGAACACTGAAGCTTTCTTT.

This clonotype has ten or more counts. The genes are TRBV11-2 and TRBJ2-2; a weak D match, TRBD2 (5 bases). Trimming shortened V by 2 bases and J by 2 bases, and 15 bases separated the two germline ends. Germline V gene sequence: CDR1 SGHAT, CDR2 FQNNGV. The CDR3 runs 17 residues. The CDR3 DNA reads TGTGCCAGCAGCTTATTCCCCCTGACTACCAACACCGGGGAGCTGTTTTTT. Its translation: CASSLFPLTTNTGELFF.

The chain carries TRBV6-2 or TRBV6-3 and TRBJ1-2; D not certain. This CDR3 has 11 residues. Germline CDR1 is MNHEY and CDR2 is SVGEGT. The germline V and J ends were trimmed by 2 bases and 6 bases, with 4 bases remaining between them. The DNA of the CDR3 is TGTGCCAGCAGTTACGTCCATGGCTACACCTTC. It yields the protein CASSYVHGYTF.

This clonotype has a handful of counts. The chain is built from TRBV28 and TRBJ1-5, with unresolved D. The CDR3 runs to 16 residues. Germline CDR1 reads MDHEN; CDR2 reads SYDVKM. The V gene lost 4 bases and the J gene lost 0 bases, with 13 bases spanning the gap. CDR3 sequence reads: CASSSWTEFSNQPQHF. In DNA form, the CDR3 reads TGTGCCAGCAGTTCGTGGACGGAGTTTAGCAATCAGCCCCAGCATTTT.

This clonotype was counted between two and nine times. The chain recombines TRBV4-2 with TRBJ1-5; a possible D gene is TRBD1 (6 bases). Germline CDR1 is LGHNA and CDR2 is YNFKEQ. V was pared by 1 base and J by 5 bases, with 18 bases between. This CDR3 spans 17 amino acids. The CDR3 reads CASSQARAGAVDQPQHF. DNA of the CDR3: TGTGCCAGCAGCCAAGCTAGGGCAGGGGCAGTAGATCAGCCCCAGCATTTT.

The V and J genes are TRBV20-1 and TRBJ2-5; D is unresolved. Trimming shortened V by 2 bases and J by 4 bases, and 8 bases separated the two germline ends. CDR3 length: 12 amino acids. CDR1 and CDR2 (germline): DFQATT, SNEGSKA (reference sequence). The chain's CDR3 is CSARLPGETQYF. The CDR3 DNA reads TGCAGTGCTAGATTGCCGGGAGAGACCCAGTACTTC.

The rearrangement links TRBV10-3 to TRBJ1-3, with a tentative D call TRBD1 (6 bases). The CDR3 extends over 15 amino acids. CDR1 ENHRY and CDR2 SYGVKD come from the germline V gene. Trimming shortened V by 8 bases and J by 4 bases, and 18 bases separated the two germline ends. The CDR3: CAIRQTGPKGNTIYF. In DNA form, the CDR3 reads TGTGCCATCCGACAGACAGGTCCAAAAGGAAACACCATATATTTT.

The chain carries TRBV20-1 and TRBJ2-3; tentative D call: TRBD2 (6 bases). This CDR3 comprises 13 residues. Germline-derived CDR1 and CDR2 are DFQATT and SNEGSKA (reference sequence). V shed 6 bases and J shed 0 bases, with 10 bases lying between them. CDR3 nucleotides: TGCAGTGCATCGGGGGTCAGCACAGATACGCAGTATTTT. It yields the protein CSASGVSTDTQYF.

The rearrangement links TRBV12-3 or TRBV12-4 to TRBJ2-5, with TRBD1 identical over 9 bases. The CDR3 sequence is 15 residues long. V shed 4 bases and J 3 bases; nucleotides not matched to a gene: 6. CDR3 protein: CASSSGTGREETQYF. CDR3 in DNA: TGTGCCAGCAGTTCGGGGACAGGGAGGGAAGAGACCCAGTACTTC.

This chain connects TRBV11-2 to TRBJ2-3; D is uncertain. Germline CDR1 and CDR2: SGHAT and FQNNGV. The CDR3 is made up of 14 amino acids. V was cut by 5 bases and J by 2 bases, with 11 bases left in between. CDR3 nucleotide sequence: TGTGCCAGCAGCGCCCTGACATTCACAGATACGCAGTATTTT. Translated: CASSALTFTDTQYF.

Only a few counts were recorded for this clonotype. V is TRBV29-1 and J is TRBJ2-1; weak D call: TRBD2 (6 bases). With 4 bases removed from V and 6 bases from J, the gap between germline ends came to 10 bases. CDR3 size: 12 residues. CDR1 and CDR2 (germline): SQVTM, ANQGSEA. The CDR3, as DNA: TGCAGCGTTGTGCCCGGGGGCAATGAGCAGTTCTTC. Protein product: CSVVPGGNEQFF.